This T cell receptor beta chain was recovered during a study of blood T cells in healthy people across ages. CDR3 length: 14 amino acids. Germline V CDR1 and CDR2: SGHRS, YFSETQ. V gave up 0 bases and J gave up 3 bases, with 9 bases separating them. There are a few counts of this clonotype. Its target is not known. The second PCR ran about 6 to 12 cycles with a sample-barcoded 5' primer and J-beta primers. MiXCR, run by TCRdb on the 5' RACE reads, gives a single entry per CDR3 protein. The sample has 630,000 or so distinct CDR3 sequences; roughly 31% are singletons. Broader study findings: While age rose, TCR beta diversity per million T cells dropped in a roughly linear way.

The sequence derives from a woman aged 80 or over in good health. This chain joins TRBV5-1 and TRBJ1-1; tentative D call: TRBD1 (5 bases). Sequencing was done on a sample of blood. CDR3 DNA sequence: TGCGCCAGCAGCTTGGTAATGGGGGACACTGAAGCTTTCTTT. Residues: CASSLVMGDTEAFF.